This T cell receptor (beta chain) was sequenced during a study of cytomegalovirus exposure and HLA in healthy donors. Study-level background: Falling in the Caucasian-associated ancestry cluster were 65% to 90% of under 500 genotyped donors.

Study results and limitations: TCR beta sequences numbering around 15,000 were associated with HLA alleles at 0.05 false discovery rate in a later analysis. Some TCR beta chains (roughly 160 of them) were listed as cytomegalovirus-associated. A prior analysis recorded that most TCR beta V segments were productive about 87% or about 30% of the time.

The trim removed 5 bases at V and 7 bases at J, leaving 1 base unmatched. Germline-derived CDR1 and CDR2 are DFQATT and SNEGSKA (reference sequence). There are 11 residues in the CDR3. The PCR was carried out with 60 Vbeta primers and 13 Jbeta primers. The assay was immunoSEQ multiplex PCR, and TCRdb's table has in-frame clones only and misses some. The sample holds about 90,000 clones; roughly 83% are singletons and the top ten take 2.1%. A word on this clone: The antigen is not known.

The origin of this receptor is a young man in good health and CMV-seronegative. This chain uses TRBV20-1 with TRBJ2-1, with 8 positions matching TRBD1. The specimen was PBMCs. As DNA, the CDR3 is TGCAGTGCTGGACAGGGAAATGAGCAGTTCTTC. It specifies CSAGQGNEQFF.